Below, 29 T cell receptor beta chains from the same sample are listed, as sequenced in a study of CD8 T cells in Susac syndrome. An amount of RNA that ranged from about 0.45 to 1 ug was reverse transcribed with random hexamers. TCRdb redid the calling of the immunoSEQ multiplex PCR reads with MiXCR, one entry per CDR3 protein. The sample contains around 190,000 distinct CDR3 sequences, 94% of which appear only once. Sequencing was carried out using CD4+ T cells from PBMCs. The receptors were sampled from a human donor with Susac syndrome.

This clonotype has only a few counts. This sequence joins TRBV7-2 and TRBJ2-1; the D is unclear. V gave up 4 bases and J gave up 3 bases, with 4 bases separating them. CDR3 size: 12 residues. Germline-derived CDR1 and CDR2 are SGHTA and FQGNSA. CDR3 DNA sequence: TGTGCCAGCAGCTCCTTCTACAATGAGCAGTTCTTC. This sequence encodes CASSSFYNEQFF.

CDR3 DNA sequence: TGTGCCAATTCCCGGGTGAGAGAAGAGACCCAGTACTTC. Translating it yields CANSRVREETQYF. This rearrangement joins TRBV11-2 to TRBJ2-5, with D unclear. Germline V lookup: CDR1 SGHAT, CDR2 FQNNGV. The CDR3 has 13 residues. The V end was cut by 10 bases, the J end by 3 bases, with 15 bases between.

A word on this clonotype: The limits of the CDR3 on the DNA are not certain, so only TCRdb's listed CDR3 is given. The rearrangement joins TRBV29-1 to TRBJ1-1. The CDR3 length is 12 residues, termini included. Per the germline V gene, CDR1 is SQVTM and CDR2 is ANQGSEA. The CDR3 loop is CSVEGQYVGAFF.

In nucleotides, the CDR3 is TGTGCCAGCAGCTTACAAGGAACCTACCAAGAGACCCAGTACTTC. Residues: CASSLQGTYQETQYF. The chain couples TRBV7-2 to TRBJ2-5, with D unresolved. The germline gives CDR1 SGHTA, CDR2 FQGNSA. V lost 2 bases, J lost 0 bases, and 10 bases lay in between. The CDR3 contains 15 residues.

The count of this clonotype is one. The DNA of the CDR3 is TGCGCCAGCAGCCAAGATTCGGCGCGCTCCTACAATGAGCAGTTCTTC. Translating gives CASSQDSARSYNEQFF. This chain connects TRBV4-1 to TRBJ2-1, with D unclear. This CDR3 has 16 amino acids. The germline V gene encodes CDR1 MGHRA and CDR2 YSYEKL. V dropped 0 bases and J dropped 0 bases, with 9 bases sitting between them.

The chain recombines TRBV2 with TRBJ1-1; a possible D gene is TRBD1 (6 bases). CDR1 is SNHLY, CDR2 FYNNEI, per germline. Trimming removed 8 bases at V and 0 bases at J, with 10 bases between. The CDR3 length is 13 residues. DNA for the CDR3: TGTGCCAGCGGACAGTATATGAACACTGAAGCTTTCTTT. It is translated as CASGQYMNTEAFF.

The gene calls are TRBV6-5 and TRBJ1-2; 7 bases agree with TRBD1. Germline V gene data show CDR1 as MNHEY and CDR2 as SVGAGI. The CDR3 totals 13 residues. Germline trimming cut 0 bases from V and 6 bases from J; bases unmatched to any gene: 1. In nucleotides, the CDR3 is TGTGCCAGCAGTTACTCGGGACAGAATGGCTACACCTTC. It translates to CASSYSGQNGYTF.

This sequence joins TRBV7-3 and TRBJ1-1; no definite D call. The CDR3 covers 13 residues. Germline CDR1 and CDR2: SGHTA and FQGTGA. V was pared by 1 base and J by 3 bases, with 6 bases between. The DNA for the CDR3 is TGTGCCAGCAGCTTAATTGGGGACACTGAAGCTTTCTTT. This encodes CASSLIGDTEAFF.

The V gene is TRBV9, the J gene TRBJ2-5; 10 nucleotides match TRBD2. Germline values: CDR1 SGDLS, CDR2 YYNGEE. There are 16 residues in the CDR3. V gave up 3 bases and J gave up 5 bases; unmatched junction bases: 10. The CDR3 DNA follows: TGTGCCAGCAGCGGGGCGAGCGGGGGGGCGGTTGAGACCCAGTACTTC. Amino acid sequence: CASSGASGGAVETQYF.

The rearrangement joins TRBV7-9 to TRBJ1-6; 8 bases fit TRBD1. The CDR3 sequence is 15 residues long. V gave up 5 bases and J gave up 6 bases; unmatched junction bases: 6. Germline V gives CDR1 SEHNR, CDR2 FQNEAQ (reference sequence). The CDR3 reads CASSALTGGNSPLHF. CDR3 in DNA: TGTGCCAGCAGCGCCCTTACAGGGGGTAATTCACCCCTCCACTTT. Complete variable domain (other parts from reference TRBV7-9 and TRBJ1-6): DTGVSQNPRHKITKRGQNVTFRCDPISEHNRLYWYRQTLGQGPEFLTYFQNEAQLEKSRLLSDRFSAERPKGSFSTLEIQRTEQGDSAMYLCASSALTGGNSPLHFGNGTRLTVT.

The V gene is TRBV10-3, the J gene TRBJ1-2; D might be TRBD1 (5 bases). Germline assignment: CDR1 ENHRY and CDR2 SYGVKD. V dropped 3 bases and J dropped 3 bases, with 8 bases sitting between them. The CDR3 totals 13 residues. In DNA, the CDR3 is TGTGCCATCAGTGAAACGGGGGACTATGGCTACACCTTC. It translates to CAISETGDYGYTF.

The V and J genes are TRBV2 and TRBJ2-2; D uncertain. The CDR3 loop spans 14 amino acids. CDR1 SNHLY and CDR2 FYNNEI come from the germline V gene. Trimming left V 8 bases short and J 1 base short, with 11 bases between. In DNA form, the CDR3 reads TGTGCCAGCTGGGTCGAGCAGAACACCGGGGAGCTGTTTTTT. Translating gives CASWVEQNTGELFF.

V gene TRBV29-1 combines with J gene TRBJ1-2, with D hard to call. Between the trimmed V and J ends, which lost 2 bases and 7 bases, there was a span of 11 bases. This CDR3 is 12 amino acids long. Germline loops: CDR1 SQVTM, CDR2 ANQGSEA. CDR3 amino acids: CSVELPLSGYTF. DNA of the CDR3: TGCAGCGTTGAACTCCCTCTGTCTGGCTACACCTTC. Full variable domain (rest looked up from reference TRBV29-1 and TRBJ1-2): SAVISQKPSRDICQRGTSLTIQCQVDSQVTMMFWYRQQPGQSLTLIATANQGSEATYESGFVIDKFPISRPNLTFSTLTVSNMSPEDSSIYLCSVELPLSGYTFGSGTRLTVV.

The chain joins TRBV18 to TRBJ1-5; D might be TRBD1 (5 bases). The germline gives CDR1 KGHSH, CDR2 LQKENI. The CDR3 is made up of 15 amino acids. The V end was cut by 6 bases, the J end by 4 bases, with 16 bases between. CDR3 DNA: TGTGCCAGCTCCCCCTCGCAGGGAGGAAATCAGCCCCAGCATTTT. Its translation: CASSPSQGGNQPQHF.

This rearrangement joins TRBV27 to TRBJ1-6; possibly TRBD1 for D (6 bases). Germline V gives CDR1 MNHEY, CDR2 SMNVEV (reference sequence). CDR3 length: 16 residues. The V end lost 2 bases, the J end lost 8 bases, and 16 bases lay between the germline ends. In DNA form, the CDR3 reads TGTGCCAGCAGTTTAATGGTCAGGGGCTCGGATTCACCCCTCCACTTT. Residues: CASSLMVRGSDSPLHF.

The rearrangement links TRBV20-1 to TRBJ2-7, with TRBD2 matching 11 bases. In germline, CDR1 is DFQATT, CDR2 SNEGSKA (reference sequence). J lost 3 bases, V lost 0 bases, and 10 bases had no gene match. CDR3 length equals 17 residues. The CDR3, as DNA: TGCAGTGCTAGAGATCAACCACTAGCGGGGGCCTACTACGAGCAGTACTTC. Its protein product is CSARDQPLAGAYYEQYF.

V is TRBV4-2 and J is TRBJ1-1; no definite D call. This CDR3 contains 15 residues. Germline CDR1 reads LGHNA; CDR2 reads YNFKEQ. The V end lost 0 bases, the J end lost 3 bases, and 11 bases lay between the germline ends. CDR3 in DNA: TGTGCCAGCAGCCAAGACGTAGGCAGCGACACTGAAGCTTTCTTT. Protein product: CASSQDVGSDTEAFF.

CDR3 loop: CSVEHSSGNTIYF. In nucleotides, the CDR3 is TGCAGCGTTGAACACAGCTCTGGAAACACCATATATTTT. The rearrangement joins TRBV29-1 to TRBJ1-3; unclear D gene. The germline V gene encodes CDR1 SQVTM and CDR2 ANQGSEA. This CDR3 is 13 amino acids long. V was cut by 2 bases and J by 0 bases, with 5 bases left in between.

The chain is built from TRBV9 and TRBJ2-1; TRBD2 might be the D (7 bases). Trimming stripped 0 bases from V and 4 bases from J, with 11 bases between. The CDR3 sequence is 15 residues long. The V gene's germline CDR1 is SGDLS and CDR2 YYNGEE. This CDR3 is CASSVERGGYNEQFF. Written as DNA, the CDR3 is TGTGCCAGCAGCGTAGAAAGGGGGGGGTACAATGAGCAGTTCTTC.

This clonotype was found once. V is TRBV24-1 and J is TRBJ2-3; 10 bases align to TRBD1. The CDR3 extends over 18 amino acids. CDR1 KGHDR and CDR2 SFDVKD come from the germline V gene. With V trimmed by 3 bases and J by 1 base, 9 bases remained unmatched. The CDR3 DNA reads as TGTGCCACCAGTGATGGTACACCCGGGACAGGGGGCACAGATACGCAGTATTTT. Amino acids: CATSDGTPGTGGTDTQYF.

This sequence joins TRBV3-1 and TRBJ2-5; 10 nucleotides line up with TRBD2. V dropped 0 bases and J dropped 5; count of bases not matched to a gene: 6. Germline V CDR1 and CDR2: LGHDT, YNNKEL (reference sequence). CDR3 length equals 16 residues. As DNA, the CDR3 is TGTGCCAGCAGCCAAGAGAGTAGCGGGGGGTATGAGACCCAGTACTTC. It codes for CASSQESSGGYETQYF.

J is TRBJ2-7 and V is TRBV27; D is unclear. V shed 3 bases and J shed 6 bases, with 9 bases lying between them. The CDR3 loop spans 12 amino acids. In germline, CDR1 is MNHEY, CDR2 SMNVEV (reference sequence). The CDR3 nucleotides read TGTGCCAGCAGTTTTCAATATGCCGAGCAGTACTTC. Protein sequence: CASSFQYAEQYF.

J is TRBJ2-7 and V is TRBV29-1, with TRBD2 identical over 10 bases. The CDR3 has 15 residues. CDR1 is SQVTM, CDR2 ANQGSEA, per germline. Trimming took 4 bases from V and 1 from J; bases not matched to a gene: 7. The DNA of the CDR3 is TGCAGCGTTGGGGCGCTAGCGGGGGCTTCCTACGAGCAGTACTTC. It yields the protein CSVGALAGASYEQYF.

This rearrangement joins TRBV3-1 to TRBJ1-2; D is undetermined. Per the germline V gene, CDR1 is LGHDT and CDR2 is YNNKEL (reference sequence). The CDR3 runs to 15 residues. Trimming took off 4 bases at V and 2 bases at J, with 14 bases between the two ends. CDR3 sequence: CASSPGPSRNYGYTF. In DNA, the CDR3 is TGTGCCAGCAGCCCAGGACCCTCAAGGAACTATGGCTACACCTTC.

The rearrangement links TRBV30 to TRBJ1-5; D may be TRBD1 (6 bases). Germline values: CDR1 GTSNPN, CDR2 SVGIG (reference sequence). The germline V and J ends were trimmed by 0 bases and 3 bases, with 9 bases remaining between them. This CDR3 spans 14 amino acids. Here the CDR3 reads CAWSVQGVNQPQHF. The CDR3 nucleotides are TGTGCCTGGAGTGTACAGGGAGTCAATCAGCCCCAGCATTTT.

The rearrangement joins TRBV20-1 to TRBJ2-5; the D gene is possibly TRBD2 (5 bases). CDR1 is DFQATT, CDR2 SNEGSKA, per germline (reference sequence). Trimming took off 1 base at V and 2 bases at J, with 14 bases between the two ends. This CDR3 is 15 amino acids long. The CDR3 reads CSARGERFQQETQYF. Written as DNA, the CDR3 is TGCAGTGCTAGAGGGGAGAGGTTTCAACAAGAGACCCAGTACTTC.

The chain combines TRBV5-1 with TRBJ2-7, with D possibly matching TRBD1 (5 bases). The germline V and J ends were trimmed by 7 bases and 2 bases, with 13 bases remaining between them. CDR1 is SGHRS, CDR2 YFSETQ, per germline. This CDR3 is 13 amino acids long. This CDR3 reads CASSTATAYEQYF. In DNA, the CDR3 is TGCGCCAGCTCGACAGCCACCGCCTACGAGCAGTACTTC.

Only one count was recorded for this clonotype. The V call is TRBV4-2, the J call TRBJ2-6; D may be TRBD2 (7 bases). Trimming stripped 2 bases from V and 4 bases from J, with 12 bases between. The CDR3 totals 16 residues. Germline-derived CDR1 and CDR2 are LGHNA and YNFKEQ. CDR3 loop: CASSQLGGPGANVLTF. The CDR3 region has the DNA TGTGCCAGCAGCCAACTGGGGGGGCCGGGGGCCAACGTCCTGACTTTC.

The V call is TRBV7-9, the J call TRBJ2-3; possibly TRBD2 for D (6 bases). V gave up 2 bases and J gave up 1 base, with 13 bases separating them. The CDR3 is 16 residues long. The germline V gene has CDR1 SEHNR and CDR2 FQNEAQ (reference sequence). CDR3: CASSLKGGLRTDTQYF. CDR3 DNA: TGTGCCAGCAGCTTAAAAGGAGGACTACGCACAGATACGCAGTATTTT. The whole variable domain, remainder taken from reference TRBV7-9 and TRBJ2-3, is DTGVSQNPRHKITKRGQNVTFRCDPISEHNRLYWYRQTLGQGPEFLTYFQNEAQLEKSRLLSDRFSAERPKGSFSTLEIQRTEQGDSAMYLCASSLKGGLRTDTQYFGPGTRLTVL.